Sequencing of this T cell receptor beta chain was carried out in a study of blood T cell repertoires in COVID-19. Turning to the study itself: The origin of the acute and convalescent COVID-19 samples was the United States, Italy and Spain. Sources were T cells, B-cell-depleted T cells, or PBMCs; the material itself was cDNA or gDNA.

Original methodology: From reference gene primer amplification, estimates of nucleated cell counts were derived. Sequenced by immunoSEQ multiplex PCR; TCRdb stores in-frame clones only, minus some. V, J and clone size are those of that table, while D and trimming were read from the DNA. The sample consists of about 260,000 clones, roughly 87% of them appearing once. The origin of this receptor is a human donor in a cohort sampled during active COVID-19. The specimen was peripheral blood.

The CDR3 region is CASSRLTTGTRVDTQYF. CDR3 DNA sequence: TGTGCCAGCTCACGACTGACGACCGGGACTAGGGTGGATACGCAGTATTTT. This chain connects TRBV18 to TRBJ2-3; 8 nucleotides match TRBD2. The CDR3 is 17 amino acids. Looked up from germline, CDR1 is KGHSH and CDR2 is LQKENI. The J segment lost 6 bases and the V segment lost 4 bases, leaving 15 bases of the junction unmatched. Drawing the rest from reference TRBV18 and TRBJ2-3, the complete variable domain is NAGVMQNPRHLVRRRGQEARLRCSPMKGHSHVYWYRQLPEEGLKFMVYLQKENIIDESGMPKERFSAEFPKEGPSILRIQQVVRGDSAAYFCASSRLTTGTRVDTQYFGPGTRLTVL.